These 25 T cell receptor beta chains were all obtained from the same sample, sequenced in a study of T cells in localized non-small cell lung cancer. The data were produced by immunoSEQ multiplex PCR, yet TCRdb's version contains in-frame clones alone and is incomplete. The sample consists of over a thousand clones, roughly 22% of them appearing once. The sequences come from normal lung tissue next to the tumor, collected before any cancer treatment. The source is a female donor aged 60 or older with stage I squamous cell lung carcinoma.

The chain joins TRBV7-1 to TRBJ1-1; 7 positions match TRBD1. TRBV7-1 is noted as an ORF with a role that remains uncertain. There are 13 residues in the CDR3. V trimming: 4 bases; J trimming: 3 bases; junction bases outside the gene matches: 2. CDR3: CASSLQGYTEAFF. In DNA form, the CDR3 reads TGTGCCAGCAGCTTACAGGGGTACACTGAAGCTTTCTTT.

This clone has just a few counts. The chain carries TRBV6-8 and TRBJ2-2; 11 positions agree with TRBD2. Germline V gene sequence: CDR1 MNHGY, CDR2 SAAAGT. V was pared by 6 bases and J by 0 bases, with 0 bases of the junction left unmatched. The length of the CDR3 is 15 residues. This CDR3 reads CASRLAGANTGELFF. The CDR3 DNA reads as TGTGCCAGCAGACTAGCGGGGGCGAACACCGGGGAGCTGTTTTTT.

This clone is termed large. The V gene is TRBV19, the J gene TRBJ2-7, with 10 bases fitting TRBD1. V shed 8 bases and J 3 bases; nucleotides not matched to a gene: 7. The length of the CDR3 is 14 residues. Germline V gene data show CDR1 as LNHDA and CDR2 as SQIVND (reference sequence). This chain's CDR3 is CASQPTGGIYEQYF. For the CDR3, the DNA is TGTGCCAGTCAACCGACAGGGGGCATCTACGAGCAGTACTTC.

In DNA, the CDR3 is TGTGCCAGCAGTCCCGGTAGGGGACAGGGAGGTCTAGCGGGGGAAGAGACCCAGTACTTC. Residues: CASSPGRGQGGLAGEETQYF. The V call is TRBV6-7, the J call TRBJ2-5; D might be TRBD2 (10 bases). TRBV6-7 is known as an ORF, though its function is uncertain. The CDR3 runs 20 residues. V was cut by 5 bases and J by 3 bases, with 31 bases left in between.

The chain links TRBV11-3 to TRBJ2-1; 12 bases align to TRBD2. CDR1 SGHNT and CDR2 YENEEA come from the germline V gene. V trimming: 5 bases; J trimming: 9 bases; junction bases outside the gene matches: 8. The CDR3 length is 15 residues. The CDR3 bases are TGTGCCAGCAGCATCGCCCCTAGCGGGAGGGCTGAGCAGTTCTTC. Its translation: CASSIAPSGRAEQFF.

The table lists this clone with a few counts. The rearrangement links TRBV9 to TRBJ2-7; weak D call: TRBD2 (5 bases). CDR3 length: 15 amino acids. Germline V CDR1 and CDR2: SGDLS, YYNGEE. Trimming cost V 0 bases and J 1 base, with 11 bases left between them. CDR3: CASSVDVDSSYEQYF. The CDR3 DNA sequence: TGTGCCAGCAGCGTAGATGTGGACTCGTCCTACGAGCAGTACTTC.

The chain couples TRBV19 to TRBJ2-3, with TRBD1 matching 7 bases. V lost 7 bases and J lost 0; bases outside the gene matches: 7. CDR3 length equals 15 residues. CDR1 is LNHDA and CDR2 is SQIVND in the germline V gene (reference sequence). This CDR3 is CASNDGTASTDTQYF. DNA of the CDR3: TGTGCCAGTAACGACGGGACAGCTAGCACAGATACGCAGTATTTT. Based on the CDR3 plus reference TRBV19 and TRBJ2-3, the full variable domain is DGGITQSPKYLFRKEGQNVTLSCEQNLNHDAMYWYRQDPGQGLRLIYYSQIVNDFQKGDIAEGYSVSREKKESFPLTVTSAQKNPTAFYLCASNDGTASTDTQYFGPGTRLTVL.

This clone was detected only a few times. The J gene is TRBJ2-3, the V gene TRBV11-3; 14 nucleotides match TRBD2. The CDR3 has 20 residues. After removal of 5 bases from V and 0 bases from J, the junction contained 13 bases not matched to a gene. Germline-derived CDR1 and CDR2 are SGHNT and YENEEA. CDR3 sequence (DNA): TGTGCCAGCAGCCACAAGAAGGGACTAGCGGGAGAGGCTAGCACAGATACGCAGTATTTT. It specifies CASSHKKGLAGEASTDTQYF.

This clone is labeled as medium-sized. The genes are TRBV11-3 and TRBJ1-1; D is unresolved. The V end lost 5 bases, the J end lost 1 base, and 11 bases lay between the germline ends. The CDR3 has 14 amino acids. Germline CDR1 is SGHNT and CDR2 is YENEEA. CDR3 in amino acids: CASSASGENTEAFF. As DNA, the CDR3 is TGTGCCAGCAGCGCGAGTGGGGAGAACACTGAAGCTTTCTTT.

The rearrangement joins TRBV19 to TRBJ2-3; 9 bases are a match to TRBD2. Unmatched junction bases numbered 3, after V lost 5 bases and J lost 0 bases. There are 15 residues in the CDR3. From germline, CDR1 is LNHDA and CDR2 SQIVND (reference sequence). The CDR3 loop reads CASSSLAGSTDTQYF. DNA for the CDR3: TGTGCCAGTAGTTCCCTAGCGGGGAGCACAGATACGCAGTATTTT.

This chain joins TRBV5-1 and TRBJ1-1; D remains ambiguous. V was shortened by 0 bases and J by 0 bases, with 9 bases between the two germline ends. Germline V gene lookup returns CDR1 SGHRS and CDR2 YFSETQ. The CDR3 covers 15 residues. DNA for the CDR3: TGCGCCAGCAGCTTGGGGGTAGGCTTGAACACTGAAGCTTTCTTT. It yields the protein CASSLGVGLNTEAFF.

A few counts support this clone. This chain uses TRBV11-3 with TRBJ2-5; 7 bases are shared with TRBD1. Germline V gives CDR1 SGHNT, CDR2 YENEEA. This CDR3 spans 14 amino acids. The V segment lost 5 bases and the J segment 1 base; nucleotides outside the gene matches: 4. The CDR3 sequence: CASSTRQGQETQYF. The CDR3 bases are TGTGCCAGCAGCACCCGACAGGGCCAAGAGACCCAGTACTTC. Variable domain in full (rest from reference TRBV11-3 and TRBJ2-5): EAGVVQSPRYKIIEKKQPVAFWCNPISGHNTLYWYLQNLGQGPELLIRYENEEAVDDSQLPKDRFSAERLKGVDSTLKIQPAELGDSAVYLCASSTRQGQETQYFGPGTRLLVL.

The V and J genes are TRBV10-2 and TRBJ1-1; tentative D call: TRBD1 (5 bases). Trimming took 6 bases from V and 2 from J, leaving 16 bases between them. Germline V gene sequence: CDR1 WSHSY, CDR2 SAAADI. The CDR3 is 15 residues long. The CDR3 protein is CASSDPDGTNTEAFF. The CDR3 nucleotides read TGCGCCAGCAGCGATCCGGACGGGACTAACACTGAAGCTTTCTTT.

The J gene is TRBJ1-5, the V gene TRBV30, with 9 bases matching TRBD1. Losses at the gene ends were 0 bases for V and 4 bases for J; bases not matched to a gene: 10. There are 17 residues in the CDR3. The germline gives CDR1 GTSNPN, CDR2 SVGIG (reference sequence). CDR3 nucleotide sequence: TGTGCCTGGAGTGTTGGGAGGACAGGGGCTATTAATCAGCCCCAGCATTTT. Its translation: CAWSVGRTGAINQPQHF.

The genes are TRBV28 and TRBJ1-3; no clear D gene. The CDR3 has 12 residues. V lost 5 bases and J 4 bases, leaving 6 bases between the germline ends. Germline V gene lookup returns CDR1 MDHEN and CDR2 SYDVKM. CDR3 DNA sequence: TGTGCCAGCAGTAGGGAAGGAAACACCATATATTTT. It translates to CASSREGNTIYF.

This clone was counted only a few times. Distinct nucleotide sequences in the sample also encode this CDR3. The rearrangement uses TRBV19 and TRBJ2-3, with TRBD2 identical over 7 bases. Germline V gives CDR1 LNHDA, CDR2 SQIVND (reference sequence). This CDR3 is 13 amino acids long. With 4 bases clipped from V and 3 bases from J, the junction kept 1 base outside the gene matches. Here the CDR3 DNA reads TGTGCCAGTAGTAGCGGGAGTACAGATACGCAGTATTTT. Its translation: CASSSGSTDTQYF.

Sample share makes this clone medium-sized. This chain joins TRBV6-4 and TRBJ2-5, with D hard to call. Germline assignment: CDR1 MRHNA and CDR2 SNTAGT. The V and J ends lost 6 bases and 2 bases respectively, with 4 bases between them. CDR3 length: 11 amino acids. The CDR3 loop is CASRIQETQYF. CDR3 in DNA: TGTGCCAGCAGGATTCAAGAGACCCAGTACTTC.

CDR3 in DNA: TGTGCCAGCTCACCAAGGACTAGCGGGGGCCTCTGGCAGTACTTC. It specifies CASSPRTSGGLWQYF. The chain couples TRBV18 to TRBJ2-7; 13 nucleotides align to TRBD2. Trimming at V came to 2 bases and at J to 9 bases, leaving 7 bases not matched to a gene. CDR1 KGHSH and CDR2 LQKENI come from the germline V gene. The CDR3 loop spans 15 amino acids.

This sequence joins TRBV5-1 and TRBJ1-1; TRBD1 might be the D (6 bases). Germline V gene sequence: CDR1 SGHRS, CDR2 YFSETQ. The length of the CDR3 is 14 residues. Trimming took off 0 bases at V and 6 bases at J, with 12 bases between the two ends. CDR3 in amino acids: CASSLEQGRPEAFF. CDR3 nucleotides: TGCGCCAGCAGCTTGGAACAGGGCCGCCCTGAAGCTTTCTTT. Filled out from reference TRBV5-1 and TRBJ1-1, the complete variable domain reads KAGVTQTPRYLIKTRGQQVTLSCSPISGHRSVSWYQQTPGQGLQFLFEYFSETQRNKGNFPGRFSGRQFSNSRSEMNVSTLELGDSALYLCASSLEQGRPEAFFGQGTRLTVV.

The table lists this clone with a few counts. The chain combines TRBV6-8 with TRBJ1-1; maybe TRBD1 (6 bases). This CDR3 spans 14 amino acids. Germline V lookup: CDR1 MNHGY, CDR2 SAAAGT. V dropped 5 bases and J dropped 4 bases, with 14 bases sitting between them. CDR3 nucleotides: TGTGCCAGCAGTCCACAGGGAAGGCGCACTGAAGCTTTCTTT. The encoded protein is CASSPQGRRTEAFF.

This chain uses TRBV6-8 with TRBJ1-2, with no clear D. CDR3 size: 14 residues. CDR1 is MNHGY and CDR2 is SAAAGT in the germline V gene. Between the trimmed V and J ends, which lost 5 bases and 0 bases, there was a span of 10 bases. The CDR3 reads CASSPDRTNYGYTF. In DNA form, the CDR3 reads TGTGCCAGCAGTCCGGACCGTACTAACTATGGCTACACCTTC.

The chain joins TRBV4-1 to TRBJ2-3, with 13 nucleotides matching TRBD2. The V and J ends lost 1 base and 3 bases, in that order; junction bases with no gene match: 7. CDR1 and CDR2 (germline): MGHRA, YSYEKL. The CDR3 spans 18 residues. The CDR3 loop is CASSQASLAGGSTDTQYF. The DNA of the CDR3 is TGCGCCAGCAGCCAAGCGTCACTAGCGGGAGGGAGTACAGATACGCAGTATTTT.

By proportion, this clone is large. This chain connects TRBV9 to TRBJ2-2; D remains unclear. The CDR3 sequence is 14 residues long. The germline V gene encodes CDR1 SGDLS and CDR2 YYNGEE. Trimming took off 4 bases at V and 6 bases at J, with 13 bases between the two ends. CDR3 coding DNA: TGTGCCAGCAGCACCCGGACCCGTCCCGGGGAGCTGTTTTTT. Translated, it gives CASSTRTRPGELFF.

This clone was observed a few times. The CDR3 spells CASSYQGQEAYGYTF. CDR3 DNA: TGTGCCAGCAGCTATCAGGGACAGGAAGCATATGGCTACACCTTC. This chain joins TRBV11-3 and TRBJ1-2; 8 positions match TRBD1. CDR1 is SGHNT, CDR2 YENEEA, per germline. The CDR3 is 15 amino acids. V lost 4 bases, J lost 5 bases, and 9 bases stayed unmatched.

This chain joins TRBV11-3 and TRBJ2-7, with TRBD2 identical over 9 bases. Unmatched junction bases numbered 5, after V lost 5 bases and J lost 0 bases. Germline V gives CDR1 SGHNT, CDR2 YENEEA. The CDR3 runs 15 residues. The CDR3 bases are TGTGCCAGCAGCCGTAGCGGGAGCAGCTCCTACGAGCAGTACTTC. Residues: CASSRSGSSSYEQYF.